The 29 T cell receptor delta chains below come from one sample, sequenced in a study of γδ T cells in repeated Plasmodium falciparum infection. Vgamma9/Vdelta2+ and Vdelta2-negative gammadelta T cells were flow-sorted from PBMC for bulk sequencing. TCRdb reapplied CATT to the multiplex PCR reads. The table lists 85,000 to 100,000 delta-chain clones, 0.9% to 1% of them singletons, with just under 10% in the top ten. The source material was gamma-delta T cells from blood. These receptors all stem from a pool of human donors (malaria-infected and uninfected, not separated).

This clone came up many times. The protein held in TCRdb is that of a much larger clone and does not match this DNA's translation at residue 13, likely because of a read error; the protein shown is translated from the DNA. CDR3 nucleotide sequence: TGTGCCTGTGACACCGTTGTACCTGGGGGATCCATCGCCGATAAACTCATCTTT. Translated, it gives CACDTVVPGGSIADKLIF. This sequence joins TRDV2 and TRDJ1, with TRDD3 matching 9 bases. V lost 0 bases to trimming and J lost 3 bases; unmatched junction nucleotides: 13. The V gene's germline CDR1 is GEAIGNYY and CDR2 EKD. This CDR3 is 18 amino acids long.

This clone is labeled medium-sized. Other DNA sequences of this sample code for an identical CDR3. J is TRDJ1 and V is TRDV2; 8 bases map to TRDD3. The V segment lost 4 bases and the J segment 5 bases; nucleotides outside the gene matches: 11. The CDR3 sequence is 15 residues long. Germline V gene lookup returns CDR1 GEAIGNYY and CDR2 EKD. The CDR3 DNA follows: TGTGCCTGTGAAAAACTGGGGGCCAAGGGGGATAAACTCATCTTT. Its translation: CACEKLGAKGDKLIF.

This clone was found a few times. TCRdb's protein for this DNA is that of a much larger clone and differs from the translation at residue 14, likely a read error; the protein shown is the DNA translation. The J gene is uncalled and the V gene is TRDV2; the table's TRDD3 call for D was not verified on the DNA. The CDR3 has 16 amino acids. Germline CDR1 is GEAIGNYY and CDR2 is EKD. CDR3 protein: CACDRLGGNYTDKHIF. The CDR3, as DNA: TGTGCCTGTGACCGACTGGGGGGGAACTACACCGATAAACACATCTTT.

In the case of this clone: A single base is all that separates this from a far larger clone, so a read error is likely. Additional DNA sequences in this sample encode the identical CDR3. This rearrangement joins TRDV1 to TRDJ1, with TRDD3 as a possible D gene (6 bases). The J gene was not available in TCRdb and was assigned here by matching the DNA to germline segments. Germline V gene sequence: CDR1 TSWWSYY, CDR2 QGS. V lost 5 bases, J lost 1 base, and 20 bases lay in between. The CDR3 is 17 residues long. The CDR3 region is CALGSIRGWGVTDKLIF. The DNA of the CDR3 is TGTGCTCTTGGGTCAATACGAGGGTGGGGGGTCACCGATAAACTCATCTTT.

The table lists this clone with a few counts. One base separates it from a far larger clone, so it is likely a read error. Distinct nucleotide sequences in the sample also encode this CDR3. CDR3 sequence: CALGKGGPRGIRGAAQLFF. The DNA for the CDR3 is TGTGCTCTTGGGAAGGGGGGACCACGGGGGATACGTGGGGCAGCACAACTCTTCTTT. This chain connects TRDV1 to TRDJ2; TRDD3 matches at 10 bases. CDR3 length: 19 residues. The V gene's germline CDR1 is TSWWSYY and CDR2 QGS. V gave up 5 bases and J gave up 6 bases; unmatched junction bases: 18.

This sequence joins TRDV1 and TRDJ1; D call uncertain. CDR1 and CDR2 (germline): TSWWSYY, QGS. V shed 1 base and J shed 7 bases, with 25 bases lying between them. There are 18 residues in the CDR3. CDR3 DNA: TGTGCTCTTGGGGAACCGTTCCCCACTAGACGACGTACGATTAAACTCATCTTT. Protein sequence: CALGEPFPTRRRTIKLIF.

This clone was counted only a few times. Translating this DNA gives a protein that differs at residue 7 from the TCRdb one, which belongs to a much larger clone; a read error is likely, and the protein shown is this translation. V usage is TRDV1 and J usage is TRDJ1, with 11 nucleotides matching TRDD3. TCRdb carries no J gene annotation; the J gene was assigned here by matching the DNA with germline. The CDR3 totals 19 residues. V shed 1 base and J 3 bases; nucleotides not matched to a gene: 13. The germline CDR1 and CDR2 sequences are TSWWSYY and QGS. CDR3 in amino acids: CALGEHASLWGIHADKLIF. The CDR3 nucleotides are TGTGCTCTTGGGGAACACGCTTCCCTCTGGGGGATACACGCCGATAAACTCATCTTT.

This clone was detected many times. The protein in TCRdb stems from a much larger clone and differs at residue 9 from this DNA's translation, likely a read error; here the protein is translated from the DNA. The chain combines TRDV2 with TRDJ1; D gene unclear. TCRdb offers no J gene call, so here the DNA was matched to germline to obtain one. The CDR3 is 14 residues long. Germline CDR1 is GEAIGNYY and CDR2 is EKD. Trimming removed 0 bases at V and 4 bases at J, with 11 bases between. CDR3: CACDTVMYIDKLIF. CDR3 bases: TGTGCCTGTGACACCGTAATGTACATCGATAAACTCATCTTT.

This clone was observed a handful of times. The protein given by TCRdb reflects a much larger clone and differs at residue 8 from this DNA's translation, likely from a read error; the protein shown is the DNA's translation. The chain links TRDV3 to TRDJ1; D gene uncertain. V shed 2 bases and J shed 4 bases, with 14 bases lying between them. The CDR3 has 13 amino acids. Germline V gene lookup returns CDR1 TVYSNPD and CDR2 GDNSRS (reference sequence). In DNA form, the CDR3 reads TGTGCCTTTCGGCGCGACTACATCGATAAACTCATCTTT. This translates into CAFRRDYIDKLIF.

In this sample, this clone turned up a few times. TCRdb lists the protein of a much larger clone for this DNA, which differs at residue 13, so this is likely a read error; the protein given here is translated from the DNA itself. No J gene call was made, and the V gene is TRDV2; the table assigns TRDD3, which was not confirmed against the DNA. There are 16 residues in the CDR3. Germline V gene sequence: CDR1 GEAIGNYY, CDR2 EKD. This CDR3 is CACDLLAGGNHDNLIF. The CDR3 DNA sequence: TGTGCCTGTGACCTCCTCGCTGGGGGAAACCACGATAACCTCATCTTT.

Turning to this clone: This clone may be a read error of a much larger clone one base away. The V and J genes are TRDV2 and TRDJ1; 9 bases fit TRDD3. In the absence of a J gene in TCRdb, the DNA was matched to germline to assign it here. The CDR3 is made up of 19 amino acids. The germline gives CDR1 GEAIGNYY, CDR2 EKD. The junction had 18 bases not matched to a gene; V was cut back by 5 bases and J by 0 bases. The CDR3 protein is CACGPMGVLGDAYTDKLIF. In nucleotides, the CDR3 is TGTGCCTGTGGACCGATGGGCGTACTGGGGGACGCGTACACCGATAAACTCATCTTT.

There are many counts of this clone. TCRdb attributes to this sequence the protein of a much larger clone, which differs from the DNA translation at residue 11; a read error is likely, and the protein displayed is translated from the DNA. The CDR3 sequence: CACVELGDREGKLIF. The DNA of the CDR3 is TGTGCCTGTGTCGAACTGGGGGATCGGGAGGGTAAACTCATCTTT. V usage is TRDV2 and J usage is TRDJ1; TRDD3 matches 10 bases. The J gene is absent in TCRdb and was assigned here via DNA matching to germline. This CDR3 is 15 amino acids long. Germline-derived CDR1 and CDR2 are GEAIGNYY and EKD. J gave up 7 bases and V 5 bases, and 12 bases lay outside the gene matches.

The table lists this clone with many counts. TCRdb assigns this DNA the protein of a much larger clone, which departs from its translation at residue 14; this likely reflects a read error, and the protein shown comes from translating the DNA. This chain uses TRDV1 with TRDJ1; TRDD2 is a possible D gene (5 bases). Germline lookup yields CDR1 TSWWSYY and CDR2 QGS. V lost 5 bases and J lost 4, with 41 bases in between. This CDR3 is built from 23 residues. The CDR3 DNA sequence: TGTGCTCTTGGGAACCCCCTAGGTCCTAGACCCCATCTGGAGAACTATCCCAGCGATAAACTCATCTTT. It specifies CALGNPLGPRPHLENYPSDKLIF.

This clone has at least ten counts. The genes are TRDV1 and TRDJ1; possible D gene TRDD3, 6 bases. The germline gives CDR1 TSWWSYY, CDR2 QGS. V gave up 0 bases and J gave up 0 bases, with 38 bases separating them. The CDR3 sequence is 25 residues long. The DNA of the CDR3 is TGTGCTCTTGGGGAACTAGGGGGCCTACCGATAGTAGACGAAGTGGGGGCCTCTTACACCGATAAACTCATCTTT. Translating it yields CALGELGGLPIVDEVGASYTDKLIF.

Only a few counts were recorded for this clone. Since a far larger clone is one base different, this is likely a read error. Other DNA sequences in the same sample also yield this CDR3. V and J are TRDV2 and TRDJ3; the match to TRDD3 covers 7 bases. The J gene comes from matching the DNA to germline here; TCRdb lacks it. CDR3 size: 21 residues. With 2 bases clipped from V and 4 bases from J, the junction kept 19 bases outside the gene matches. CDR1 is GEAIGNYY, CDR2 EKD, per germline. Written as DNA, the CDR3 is TGTGCCTGTGACAAGAGGAGCTGGGGGTTCCTTAAGACTTGGGACACCCGACAGATGTTTTTC. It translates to CACDKRSWGFLKTWDTRQMFF.

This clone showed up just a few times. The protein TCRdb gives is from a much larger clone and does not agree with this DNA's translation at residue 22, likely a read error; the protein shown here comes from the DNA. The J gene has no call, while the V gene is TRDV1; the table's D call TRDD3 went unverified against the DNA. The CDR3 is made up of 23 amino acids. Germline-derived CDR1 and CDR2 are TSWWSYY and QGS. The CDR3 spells CALGELGSFSGGWPVWYTDKLTF. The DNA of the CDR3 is TGTGCTCTTGGGGAACTAGGGAGTTTTAGTGGGGGATGGCCCGTGTGGTACACCGATAAACTCACCTTT.

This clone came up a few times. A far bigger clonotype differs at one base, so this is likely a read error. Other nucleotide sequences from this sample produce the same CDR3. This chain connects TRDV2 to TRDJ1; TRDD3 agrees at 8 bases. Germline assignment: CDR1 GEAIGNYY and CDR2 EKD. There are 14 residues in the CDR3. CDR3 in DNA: TGCGCCTGTGACCGGGGATACACCTCCGATAAACTCATCTTT. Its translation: CACDRGYTSDKLIF.

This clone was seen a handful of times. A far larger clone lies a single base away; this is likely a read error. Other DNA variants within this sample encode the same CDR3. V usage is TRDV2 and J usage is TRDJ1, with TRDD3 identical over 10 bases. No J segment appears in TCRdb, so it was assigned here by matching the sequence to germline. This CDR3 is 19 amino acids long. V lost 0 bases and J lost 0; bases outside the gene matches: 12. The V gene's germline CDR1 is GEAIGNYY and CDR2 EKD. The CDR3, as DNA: TGTGCCTGTGACACCGTAGCGACCGGGGGATACGACTACACCGATAAACTCATCTTT. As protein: CACDTVATGGYDYTDKLIF.

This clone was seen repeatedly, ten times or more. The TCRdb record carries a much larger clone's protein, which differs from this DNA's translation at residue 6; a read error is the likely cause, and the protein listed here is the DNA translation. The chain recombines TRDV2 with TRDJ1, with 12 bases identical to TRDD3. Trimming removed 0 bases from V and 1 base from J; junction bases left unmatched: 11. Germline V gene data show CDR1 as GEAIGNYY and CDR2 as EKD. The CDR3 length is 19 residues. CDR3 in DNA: TGTGCCTGTGACACCGGGTACTGGGGGATACACTTGGGCACCGATAAACTCATCTTT. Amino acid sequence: CACDTGYWGIHLGTDKLIF.

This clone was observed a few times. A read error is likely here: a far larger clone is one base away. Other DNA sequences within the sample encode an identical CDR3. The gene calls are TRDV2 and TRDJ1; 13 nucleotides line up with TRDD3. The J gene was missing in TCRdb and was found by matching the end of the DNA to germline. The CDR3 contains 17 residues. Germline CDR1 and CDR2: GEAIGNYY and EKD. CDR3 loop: CACDTGTGGYETDKLIF. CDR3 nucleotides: TGTGCCTGCGACACCGGAACTGGGGGATACGAGACCGATAAACTCATCTTT.

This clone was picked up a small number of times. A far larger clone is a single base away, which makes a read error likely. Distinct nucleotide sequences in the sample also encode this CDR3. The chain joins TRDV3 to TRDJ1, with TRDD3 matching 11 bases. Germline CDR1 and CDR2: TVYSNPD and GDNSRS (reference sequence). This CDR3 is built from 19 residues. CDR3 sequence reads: CAFYLAFPPSFGGYASGIF. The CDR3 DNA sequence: TGTGCTTTCTACCTGGCCTTCCCTCCATCTTTTGGGGGATACGCAAGCGGCATCTTT.

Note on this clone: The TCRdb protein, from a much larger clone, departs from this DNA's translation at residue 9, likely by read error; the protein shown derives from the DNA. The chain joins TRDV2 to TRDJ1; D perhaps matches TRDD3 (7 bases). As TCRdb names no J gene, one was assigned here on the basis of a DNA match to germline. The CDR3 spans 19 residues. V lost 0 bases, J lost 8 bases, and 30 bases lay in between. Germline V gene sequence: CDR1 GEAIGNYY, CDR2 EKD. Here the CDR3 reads CACDTVLGNTINTFPKLIF. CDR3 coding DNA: TGTGCCTGTGACACCGTACTGGGGAATACTATCAATACCTTCCCCAAACTCATCTTT.

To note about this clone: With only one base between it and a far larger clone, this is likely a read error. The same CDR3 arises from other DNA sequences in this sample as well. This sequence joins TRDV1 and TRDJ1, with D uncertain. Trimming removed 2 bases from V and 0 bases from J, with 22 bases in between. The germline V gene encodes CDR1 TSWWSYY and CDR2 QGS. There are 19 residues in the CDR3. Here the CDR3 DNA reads TGTGCTCTTGGGGAATACCTATCCGCAACCTCCTGGTACACCGATAAACTCATCTTT. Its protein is CALGEYLSATSWYTDKLIF.

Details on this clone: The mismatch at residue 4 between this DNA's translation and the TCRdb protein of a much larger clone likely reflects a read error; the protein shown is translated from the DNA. CDR3 sequence: CACGTVAKVRDNSDKLIF. In DNA form, the CDR3 reads TGTGCCTGTGGCACCGTGGCGAAGGTGAGGGATAACTCCGATAAACTCATCTTT. The rearrangement links TRDV2 to TRDJ1, with a weak D call TRDD3 (6 bases). As TCRdb names no J gene, one was assigned here on the basis of a DNA match to germline. The CDR3 totals 18 residues. Germline CDR1 GEAIGNYY, CDR2 EKD.

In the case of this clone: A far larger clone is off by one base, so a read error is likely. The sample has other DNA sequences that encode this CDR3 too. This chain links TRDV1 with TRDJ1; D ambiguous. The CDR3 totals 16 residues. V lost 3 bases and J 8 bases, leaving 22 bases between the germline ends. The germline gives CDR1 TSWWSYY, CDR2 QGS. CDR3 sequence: CALGELLISQAGKLIF. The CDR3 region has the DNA TGTGCTCTTGGGGAGCTGCTGATTTCCCAAGCGGGGAAACTCATCTTT.

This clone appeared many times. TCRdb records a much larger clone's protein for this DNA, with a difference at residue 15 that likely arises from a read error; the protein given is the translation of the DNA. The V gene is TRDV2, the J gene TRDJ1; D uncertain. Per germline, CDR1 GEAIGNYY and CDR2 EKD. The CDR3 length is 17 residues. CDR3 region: CACDTVNRESTTDKPIF. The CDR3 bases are TGTGCCTGTGACACCGTTAACCGGGAGTCCACAACCGATAAACCCATCTTT.

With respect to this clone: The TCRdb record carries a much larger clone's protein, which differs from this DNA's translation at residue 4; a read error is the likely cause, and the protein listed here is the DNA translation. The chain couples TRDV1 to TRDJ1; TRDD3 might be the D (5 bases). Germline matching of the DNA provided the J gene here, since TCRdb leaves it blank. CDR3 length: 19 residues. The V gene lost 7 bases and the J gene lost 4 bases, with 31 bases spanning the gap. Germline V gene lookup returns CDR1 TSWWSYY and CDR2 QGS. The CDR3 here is CALVLPPLYGTERIDKLIF. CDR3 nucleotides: TGTGCTCTTGTCCTCCCACCCTTATACGGGACTGAGCGTATCGATAAACTCATCTTT.

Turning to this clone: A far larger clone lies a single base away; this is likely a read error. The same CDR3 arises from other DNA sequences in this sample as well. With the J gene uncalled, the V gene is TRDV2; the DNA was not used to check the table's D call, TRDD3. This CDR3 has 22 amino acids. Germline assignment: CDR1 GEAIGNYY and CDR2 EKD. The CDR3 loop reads CACDTVLGDTTTSSWDTRQMFF. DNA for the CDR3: TGTGCCTGTGACACCGTACTGGGGGATACGACGACCAGCTCCTGGGACACCCGACAGATGTTCTTC.

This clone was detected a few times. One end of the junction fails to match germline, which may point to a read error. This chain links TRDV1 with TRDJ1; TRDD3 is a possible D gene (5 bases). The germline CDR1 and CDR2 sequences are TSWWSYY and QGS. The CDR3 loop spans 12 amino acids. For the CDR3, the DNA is TGTGCTCTGGGGGTCCACACCGATAAACTCATCTTT. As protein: CALGVHTDKLIF.